This T cell receptor (beta chain) is drawn from a study of blood T cell repertoires in COVID-19. The CDR3 has 14 residues. Trimming left V 6 bases short and J 2 bases short, with 13 bases between. Germline values: CDR1 MDHEN, CDR2 SYDVKM. In the source study's methods: Cell counts per sample came from amplifying reference gene primers. Produced via immunoSEQ multiplex PCR; TCRdb's table is partial and in-frame only. V, J and clone size are taken as reported in that table, and D and trimming were inferred from the DNA itself. The sample yields some 370,000 clones, about 89% seen once. The V gene is TRBV28, the J gene TRBJ1-1; D ambiguous. The sequenced sample consisted of peripheral blood. This TCR was sampled from a man aged 35 to 55 with acute or convalescent COVID-19. The CDR3 reads CASRPPRHNTEAFF. CDR3 sequence (DNA): TGTGCCAGCAGACCACCCCGACACAACACTGAAGCTTTCTTT.